Shown below are 2 T cell receptor beta chains from a single sample sequenced in a study of T cell repertoires in ileal Crohn's disease. Indicated time point: inflamed ileum from the surgical specimen. Here immunoSEQ multiplex PCR was the method, and the copy in TCRdb shows in-frame clones only, minus some. Altogether 9,500 to 12,000 clones are present, around nine tenths being singletons, with the ten largest covering 9% to 9.5%. The sample taken for sequencing was ileal tissue. The receptors derive from an adult with Crohn's disease.

The chain carries TRBV11-2 and TRBJ1-1, with TRBD1 as a possible D gene (5 bases). Germline lookup yields CDR1 SGHAT and CDR2 FQNNGV. Trimming removed 2 bases from V and 0 bases from J, with 16 bases in between. This CDR3 is built from 17 residues. The CDR3 nucleotides are TGTGCCAGCAGCTTAAGGTCGGAAAGGGGCATGAACACTGAAGCTTTCTTT. Protein: CASSLRSERGMNTEAFF.

The gene calls are TRBV11-1 and TRBJ2-1; D not resolved. Germline V gene data show CDR1 as SGHAT and CDR2 as FQDESV (reference sequence). This CDR3 contains 12 residues. Trimming took 5 bases from V and 7 from J, leaving 9 bases between them. The CDR3 protein is CASSDFTNEQFF. In nucleotides, the CDR3 is TGTGCCAGCAGCGACTTTACTAATGAGCAGTTCTTC.